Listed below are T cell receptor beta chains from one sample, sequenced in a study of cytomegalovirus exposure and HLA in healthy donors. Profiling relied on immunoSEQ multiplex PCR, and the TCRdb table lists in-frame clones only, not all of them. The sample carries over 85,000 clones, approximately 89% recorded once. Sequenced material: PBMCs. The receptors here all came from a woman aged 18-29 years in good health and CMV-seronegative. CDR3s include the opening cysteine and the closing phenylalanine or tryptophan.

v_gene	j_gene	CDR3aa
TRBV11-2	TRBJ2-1	CASSLAGALIPFF
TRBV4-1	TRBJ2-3	CASSQGPRSGGTSGADTQYF
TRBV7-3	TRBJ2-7	CASSLAGGEQYF
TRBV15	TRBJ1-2	CATSRGPTIGYTF
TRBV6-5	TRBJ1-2	CASTITPRGPYGYTF
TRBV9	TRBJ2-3	CASSVVQGYTDTQYF
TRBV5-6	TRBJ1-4	CASSLHEEVELFF
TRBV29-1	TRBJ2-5	CSVFPRFRGRQETQYF
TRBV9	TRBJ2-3	CASSRRQASTDTQYF
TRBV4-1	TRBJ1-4	CASSQKGGEREKLFF
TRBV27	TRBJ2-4	CASSLSGRDIQYF
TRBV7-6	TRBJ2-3	CALRGGDLDTQYF
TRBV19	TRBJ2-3	CASSIDQGGTQYF
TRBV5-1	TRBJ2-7	CASSLERPYEQYF
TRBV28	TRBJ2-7	CASSLGGSEQYF
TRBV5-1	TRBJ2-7	CASSQNGGFIGEQYF
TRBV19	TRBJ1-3	CASRRDRFSGNTIYF
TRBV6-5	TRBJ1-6	CASSPPTGLGSPLHF
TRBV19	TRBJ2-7	CASSLPGGSYEQYF
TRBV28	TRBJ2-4	CASSPGGARGSQAKNIQYF
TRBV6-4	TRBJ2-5	CASSADSGGQETQYF
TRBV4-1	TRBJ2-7	CASSQPGQGRYEQYF
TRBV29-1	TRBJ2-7	CSVEGYGSYEQYF
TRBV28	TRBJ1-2	CASREGGPYGYTF
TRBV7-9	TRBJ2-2	CASSRGQGAYTGELFF
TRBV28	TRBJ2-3	CASSLWTSTDTQYF
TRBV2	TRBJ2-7	CASSGAGYEQYF
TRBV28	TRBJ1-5	CASTPPGILNQPQHF
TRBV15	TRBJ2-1	CATSAPGEQFF
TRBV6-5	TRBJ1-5	CASSPDRGDQPQHF
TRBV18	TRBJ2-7	CASSPVSAGLYEQYF
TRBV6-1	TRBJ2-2	CASSPRLSTGELFF
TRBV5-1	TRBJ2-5	CASSGGGLQETQYF
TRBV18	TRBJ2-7	CASSPPGSYEQYF
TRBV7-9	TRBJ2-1	CASGGSYNEQFF
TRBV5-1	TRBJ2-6	CASSLVGEGGANVLTF
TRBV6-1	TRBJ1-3	CASSQVPGTGPGNTIYF
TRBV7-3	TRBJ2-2	CASSTTGVPTTGELFF
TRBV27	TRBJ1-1	CASRPGVGAEAFF
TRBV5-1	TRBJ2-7	CASSLAGGDEQYF
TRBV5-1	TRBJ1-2	CASSLGDAGGYTF
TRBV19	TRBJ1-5	CASSIQHRVGNQPQHF
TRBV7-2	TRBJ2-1	CASSSQSSYNEQFF
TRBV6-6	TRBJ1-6	CASSGGQSRSPLHF
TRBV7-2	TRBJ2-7	CASSFLASYEQYF
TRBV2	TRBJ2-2	CASKGGNTGELFF
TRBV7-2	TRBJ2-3	CASSSGTSGSAGTDTQYF
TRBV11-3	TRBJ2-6	CASLLASPSGANVLTF
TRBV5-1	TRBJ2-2	CASSPWTGRNTGELFF
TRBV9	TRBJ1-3	CASSVGGRNTIYF
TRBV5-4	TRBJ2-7	CASSLFNSAYEQYF
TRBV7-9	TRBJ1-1	CASSLADRRFVEAFF
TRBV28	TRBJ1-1	CASSSPRRGIMNTEAFF
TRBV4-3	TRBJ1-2	CASSQDAGGAPVYGYTF
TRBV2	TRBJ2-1	CASRRAGDSYNEQFF